Following are 10 T cell receptor beta chains from one sample sequenced in a study of blood T cell repertoires in COVID-19. Clones were sequenced by immunoSEQ multiplex PCR, and TCRdb holds only the in-frame ones, with some missing. The sample has about 190,000 clones; roughly 82% are singletons. The sequenced sample consisted of PBMCs or T cells enriched from blood (not recorded which). The source is a woman aged 55 to 70 with acute COVID-19.

The chain carries TRBV4-3 and TRBJ2-1, with D possibly TRBD2 on 6 matching bases. Germline V gene sequence: CDR1 LGHNA, CDR2 YSLEER. CDR3 length equals 15 residues. The germline V and J ends were trimmed by 0 bases and 6 bases, with 12 bases remaining between them. DNA for the CDR3: TGCGCCAGCAGCCAAGAGGGGAGGCCTGGCAATGAGCAGTTCTTC. It translates to CASSQEGRPGNEQFF.

This sequence joins TRBV4-1 and TRBJ2-5, with D possibly being TRBD2 (5 bases). The CDR3 is 18 amino acids. With 4 bases removed from V and 4 bases from J, the gap between germline ends came to 25 bases. The germline V gene has CDR1 MGHRA and CDR2 YSYEKL. CDR3 residues: CASSPPPRASHLPETQYF. DNA of the CDR3: TGCGCCAGCAGCCCACCTCCCAGAGCTAGCCACCTCCCAGAGACCCAGTACTTC.

The chain employs TRBV29-1 and TRBJ1-2, with D tentatively TRBD1 (5 bases). V lost 4 bases and J lost 0, with 9 bases in between. This CDR3 has 13 amino acids. Germline assignment: CDR1 SQVTM and CDR2 ANQGSEA. The CDR3 nucleotides read TGCAGCGTTGGGGCGACAGCTAACTATGGCTACACCTTC. Translating it yields CSVGATANYGYTF.

The chain recombines TRBV2 with TRBJ2-5; 7 bases fit TRBD1. CDR3 length: 18 residues. Losses at the gene ends were 2 bases for V and 2 bases for J; bases not matched to a gene: 14. Germline values: CDR1 SNHLY, CDR2 FYNNEI. CDR3 DNA sequence: TGTGCCAGCAGTGAACGAGGGGGCCACTTAAACCGTCAAGAGACCCAGTACTTC. It codes for CASSERGGHLNRQETQYF.

The rearrangement links TRBV6-6 to TRBJ1-5, with D uncertain. Trimming took off 6 bases at V and 3 bases at J, with 9 bases between the two ends. Germline CDR1 reads MNHNY; CDR2 reads SVGAGI (reference sequence). The CDR3 covers 13 residues. The CDR3 spells CASSQAFNQPQHF. CDR3 sequence (DNA): TGTGCCAGCAGCCAGGCGTTCAATCAGCCCCAGCATTTT.

Only a few counts were recorded for this clone. This chain connects TRBV18 to TRBJ1-6; 7 bases fit TRBD1. The CDR3 consists of 16 residues. Looked up from germline, CDR1 is KGHSH and CDR2 is LQKENI. The ends lost 2 bases at V and 10 bases at J; junction bases unmatched: 11. As DNA, the CDR3 is TGTGCCAGCTCACCATTCGGGCAGGGGGACGCATCACCCCTCCACTTT. Translated, it gives CASSPFGQGDASPLHF.

The chain employs TRBV4-3 and TRBJ2-1; D gene uncertain. Per germline, CDR1 LGHNA and CDR2 YSLEER. The CDR3 sequence is 16 residues long. Trimming shortened V by 0 bases and J by 0 bases, and 9 bases separated the two germline ends. The CDR3 DNA reads as TGCGCCAGCAGCCAAGATCATGACTTCTCCTACAATGAGCAGTTCTTC. It translates to CASSQDHDFSYNEQFF.

V gene TRBV19 combines with J gene TRBJ1-2; 9 nucleotides align to TRBD1. Trimming cost V 5 bases and J 1 base; bases outside gene matches: 8. The germline CDR1 and CDR2 sequences are LNHDA and SQIVND (reference sequence). The CDR3 is made up of 16 amino acids. The DNA of the CDR3 is TGTGCCAGTAGTGTTATTCGGGACAGGGTTAACTATGGCTACACCTTC. This encodes CASSVIRDRVNYGYTF.

This clone has only a few counts. The chain uses TRBV10-3 and TRBJ2-7; 8 bases agree with TRBD1. Looked up from germline, CDR1 is ENHRY and CDR2 is SYGVKD. CDR3 length equals 16 residues. V was pared by 4 bases and J by 0 bases, with 8 bases of the junction left unmatched. The CDR3: CAISAGLTGGSYEQYF. CDR3 sequence (DNA): TGTGCCATCAGTGCGGGCCTTACAGGGGGCTCCTACGAGCAGTACTTC.

The J gene is TRBJ1-4, the V gene TRBV27; no clear D gene. The CDR3 loop spans 12 amino acids. Between the trimmed V and J ends, which lost 5 bases and 5 bases, there was a span of 6 bases. Germline lookup yields CDR1 MNHEY and CDR2 SMNVEV (reference sequence). The CDR3 sequence: CASSRQNEKLFF. CDR3 in DNA: TGTGCCAGCAGTCGTCAGAATGAAAAACTGTTTTTT.